This TCR beta chain emerged from a study of PD-1 blockade in mismatch repair-deficient tumors. Study-level results: Tumor-resident clones, often undetectable pretreatment in blood, expanded then contracted after pembrolizumab.

Here immunoSEQ multiplex PCR was the method, and the copy in TCRdb shows in-frame clones only, minus some. The sample lists 25,000 to 30,000 clones, roughly 80% seen once, with approximately 3.1% in the top ten. Every patient had mismatch repair deficiency by PCR or immunohistochemistry. The TCR-sequenced patients were a few responders to pembrolizumab. Germline-derived CDR1 and CDR2 are SQVTM and ANQGSEA. Losses at the gene ends were 7 bases for V and 3 bases for J; bases not matched to a gene: 7. There are 13 residues in the CDR3. As to this clone: The antigen is undetermined.

The chain employs TRBV29-1 and TRBJ1-2; 8 bases match TRBD1. The receptor was isolated from an adult with mismatch repair-deficient cancer. This specimen was PBMCs, taken before pembrolizumab treatment. DNA of the CDR3: TGCAGCGCAGGGGGCGAGTTGGACTATGGCTACACCTTC. Its translation: CSAGGELDYGYTF.